Below, 20 T cell receptor beta chains from the same sample are listed, as sequenced in a study of T-cell memory formation after mild COVID-19 (dated by TCRdb to the early 2020s). The library was made by 5' RACE. The data were produced on an Illumina NovaSeq 6000. TCRdb redid the processing of the public reads, applying fastp at Q25 and MiXCR, and retained in-frame beta chains. Each entry is one CDR3 protein sequence, shown with its most common DNA and genes. The sample table records some 450,000 distinct CDR3 sequences; roughly 20% of these occur just once. The ten largest clones represent roughly 8.4% of the sample. Sequenced input: PBMCs or a T cell subset sorted from them (not recorded which). The source is an adult woman who had mild COVID-19 (a few samples of this study predate the infection). The sample titles of this study are shuffled in the database, so cell type and time point are left out; the donor was told from shared clones.

This chain connects TRBV20-1 to TRBJ2-1; 13 bases are a match to TRBD2. Germline CDR1 reads DFQATT; CDR2 reads SNEGSKA (reference sequence). Trimming removed 7 bases from V and 8 bases from J; junction bases left unmatched: 5. CDR3 length: 13 amino acids. The chain's CDR3 is CSGTSGSTDEQFF. In nucleotides, the CDR3 is TGCAGTGGGACTAGCGGGAGTACCGATGAGCAGTTCTTC.

The chain is built from TRBV15 and TRBJ1-1; TRBD1 aligns across 8 bases. Per the germline V gene, CDR1 is LNHNV and CDR2 is YYDKDF (reference sequence). The CDR3 covers 15 residues. J gave up 5 bases and V 5 bases, and 10 bases lay outside the gene matches. The CDR3 region is CATSPQRTGRTEAFF. The CDR3 nucleotides read TGTGCCACCAGCCCACAAAGGACAGGGCGGACTGAAGCTTTCTTT.

V gene TRBV2 combines with J gene TRBJ2-7; D uncertain. This CDR3 is 10 amino acids long. Trimming cost V 6 bases and J 2 bases, with 2 bases left between them. Germline loops: CDR1 SNHLY, CDR2 FYNNEI. CDR3 DNA: TGTGCCAGCAGGGCCTACGAGCAGTACTTC. This encodes CASRAYEQYF.

The chain links TRBV7-9 to TRBJ1-5; 7 bases are a match to TRBD1. Unmatched junction bases numbered 6, after V lost 1 base and J lost 0 bases. Germline CDR1 reads SEHNR; CDR2 reads FQNEAQ (reference sequence). The CDR3 is 17 amino acids. Written as DNA, the CDR3 is TGTGCCAGCAGCTTAGGGCTGGGGACAGATAGCAATCAGCCCCAGCATTTT. This translates into CASSLGLGTDSNQPQHF.

The rearrangement uses TRBV4-1 and TRBJ2-3, with 7 bases that match TRBD2. The V and J ends lost 2 bases and 4 bases, in that order; junction bases with no gene match: 6. Germline values: CDR1 MGHRA, CDR2 YSYEKL. There are 15 residues in the CDR3. In nucleotides, the CDR3 is TGCGCCAGCAGCCAAAGGGACTACCTTTCAGATACGCAGTATTTT. It codes for CASSQRDYLSDTQYF.

This clonotype has more than one count but fewer than ten. This chain uses TRBV10-2 with TRBJ1-5; D is unresolved. The germline gives CDR1 WSHSY, CDR2 SAAADI. The ends were cut back, 4 bases at V and 7 bases at J, with 11 bases in the middle. The CDR3 has 13 residues. CDR3 in DNA: TGCGCCAGCAGTGGGCACTTAAGCCAGCCCCAGCATTTT. It is translated as CASSGHLSQPQHF.

This clonotype was seen a few times. The gene calls are TRBV29-1 and TRBJ2-5; D not resolved. The CDR3 length is 12 residues. Germline V CDR1 and CDR2: SQVTM, ANQGSEA. V was clipped by 7 bases and J by 5 bases, with 14 bases between them. The CDR3 loop is CSGVRVGETQYF. The CDR3 DNA sequence: TGCAGCGGGGTCCGGGTGGGGGAGACCCAGTACTTC.

This clonotype was seen at least ten times. The chain uses TRBV5-1 and TRBJ2-7; D might be TRBD1 or TRBD2, each matching 5 bases. Germline CDR1 and CDR2: SGHRS and YFSETQ. CDR3 size: 14 residues. Trimming took off 1 base at V and 2 bases at J, with 10 bases between the two ends. CDR3: CASSLTGGPYEQYF. The CDR3 region has the DNA TGCGCCAGCAGCTTGACAGGAGGACCCTACGAGCAGTACTTC.

V gene TRBV11-2 combines with J gene TRBJ2-1; the match to TRBD1 covers 11 bases. Germline V gene data show CDR1 as SGHAT and CDR2 as FQNNGV. The V segment lost 8 bases and the J segment 9 bases; nucleotides outside the gene matches: 3. This CDR3 comprises 12 residues. DNA for the CDR3: TGTGCCAGCGGACAGGGGGCTCGTGAGCAGTTCTTC. As protein: CASGQGAREQFF.

The rearrangement joins TRBV12-3 or TRBV12-4 to TRBJ2-1, with D tentatively TRBD1 (6 bases). This CDR3 spans 16 amino acids. Trimming left V 6 bases short and J 7 bases short, with 22 bases between. The CDR3 sequence: CASSLLQGLDRNEQFF. The CDR3 DNA is TGTGCCAGCAGCTTGCTGCAGGGGTTGGATCGGAATGAGCAGTTCTTC.

There are a few counts of this clonotype. The rearrangement links TRBV7-9 to TRBJ2-3, with TRBD2 as a possible D gene (5 bases). V dropped 5 bases and J dropped 4 bases, with 13 bases sitting between them. CDR1 and CDR2 (germline): SEHNR, FQNEAQ (reference sequence). The CDR3 has 14 residues. The CDR3 DNA sequence: TGTGCCAGCAGCCGGGCGGGCATTCCAGATACGCAGTATTTT. Its protein is CASSRAGIPDTQYF. Variable domain in full (rest from reference TRBV7-9 and TRBJ2-3): DTGVSQNPRHKITKRGQNVTFRCDPISEHNRLYWYRQTLGQGPEFLTYFQNEAQLEKSRLLSDRFSAERPKGSFSTLEIQRTEQGDSAMYLCASSRAGIPDTQYFGPGTRLTVL.

This sequence joins TRBV6-2 or TRBV6-3 and TRBJ2-1; 8 bases are a match to TRBD2. CDR3 length: 14 residues. CDR1 and CDR2 from the germline V gene are MNHEY and SVGEGT. V shed 9 bases, J shed 8 bases, and the junction held 12 bases outside the gene matches. In nucleotides, the CDR3 is TGTGCCAGTCGACTAGCGCCCCTGTCCGATGAGCAGTTCTTC. Translation: CASRLAPLSDEQFF.

In its sample, this clonotype was seen a few times. The chain links TRBV20-1 to TRBJ2-1, with 9 nucleotides matching TRBD2. Germline V gene sequence: CDR1 DFQATT, CDR2 SNEGSKA (reference sequence). The CDR3 sequence is 14 residues long. The J segment lost 10 bases and the V segment lost 5 bases, leaving 12 bases of the junction unmatched. CDR3 nucleotide sequence: TGCAGTGCTCGACGCGGGGGGGCCAGGGAGGAGCAGTTCTTC. Residues: CSARRGGAREEQFF.

The chain couples TRBV6-5 to TRBJ2-3; D may correspond to TRBD1 or TRBD2 (5 bases each). This CDR3 has 15 residues. Trimming cost V 6 bases and J 1 base, with 14 bases left between them. CDR1 is MNHEY, CDR2 SVGAGI, per germline. In DNA form, the CDR3 reads TGTGCCAGCAGGGCCTGGCAGGGAGGCACAGATACGCAGTATTTT. This sequence encodes CASRAWQGGTDTQYF.

This clonotype was observed at least ten times. The CDR3 loop reads CAISEASTDTQYF. The DNA of the CDR3 is TGTGCCATCAGTGAGGCTAGCACAGATACGCAGTATTTT. The chain couples TRBV10-3 to TRBJ2-3, with D uncertain. The germline gives CDR1 ENHRY, CDR2 SYGVKD. V lost 2 bases and J lost 0, with 3 bases in between. This CDR3 spans 13 amino acids.

This chain connects TRBV5-4 to TRBJ1-1, with a possible D match to TRBD1 (6 bases). There are 14 residues in the CDR3. Germline loops: CDR1 SGHNT, CDR2 YYREEE (reference sequence). The V end was cut by 6 bases, the J end by 1 base, with 13 bases between. CDR3 nucleotide sequence: TGTGCCAGCATTAAGGACAGCAGGAACACTGAAGCTTTCTTT. This encodes CASIKDSRNTEAFF.

V gene TRBV24-1 combines with J gene TRBJ2-7; no definite D call. The length of the CDR3 is 13 residues. Trimming pared 7 bases from V and 5 bases from J, leaving 14 bases between. Germline V gene lookup returns CDR1 KGHDR and CDR2 SFDVKD. CDR3 protein: CATSPPDSDEQYF. CDR3 in DNA: TGTGCCACCAGCCCTCCAGATTCCGACGAGCAGTACTTC.

The CDR3 here is CASSQETGRAYNEQFF. CDR3 nucleotide sequence: TGTGCCAGCAGCCAAGAAACAGGGAGGGCTTACAATGAGCAGTTCTTC. The rearrangement joins TRBV4-2 to TRBJ2-1; D possibly corresponds to TRBD2 (7 bases). The CDR3 sequence is 16 residues long. The germline gives CDR1 LGHNA, CDR2 YNFKEQ. The V and J ends lost 0 bases and 4 bases respectively, with 13 bases between them.

This clonotype was observed a few times. The J gene is TRBJ2-2, the V gene TRBV24-1, with D perhaps matching TRBD1 (7 bases). Trimming shortened V by 5 bases and J by 0 bases, and 21 bases separated the two germline ends. This CDR3 contains 19 residues. Germline lookup yields CDR1 KGHDR and CDR2 SFDVKD. The CDR3 DNA follows: TGTGCCACCAGTGCCCTCTTGGCCGCGGGACAGACGAACACCGGGGAGCTGTTTTTT. Translated: CATSALLAAGQTNTGELFF.

J is TRBJ2-2 and V is TRBV7-2, with D maybe TRBD2 (7 bases). This CDR3 is built from 15 residues. Between the trimmed V and J ends, which lost 5 bases and 1 base, there was a span of 11 bases. Germline assignment: CDR1 SGHTA and CDR2 FQGNSA. CDR3: CASSRGGLNTGELFF. The CDR3 region has the DNA TGTGCCAGCAGCAGGGGGGGCCTGAACACCGGGGAGCTGTTTTTT.